This TCR beta chain was sequenced in a study of blood T cell repertoires in COVID-19. Sequencing was performed with immunoSEQ multiplex PCR; in TCRdb, only in-frame clones are kept and a portion is missing. The sample has fewer than 300,000 clones, about 86% seen once. This receptor was identified in a woman younger than 45 with COVID-19, enrolled during active disease. The sequenced sample consisted of peripheral blood.

CDR3 bases: TGTGCCAGCAGCCCAGGGGGCCCCGTCACCCTCCACTTT. As protein: CASSPGGPVTLHF. The chain uses TRBV3-1 (or the pseudogene TRBV3-2) and TRBJ1-6, with TRBD1 identical over 8 bases. The CDR3 sequence is 13 residues long. After removal of 4 bases from V and 14 bases from J, the junction contained 7 bases not matched to a gene. CDR1 is LGHDT and CDR2 is YNNKEL in the germline V gene (reference sequence).